Below are 16 T cell receptor beta chains sequenced from a single sample in a study of identical twins (dated by TCRdb to about 2016). To prepare the library, 5' RACE was applied. The data were produced on an Illumina HiSeq 2000. TCRdb took the public reads, trimmed them with fastp at Q25, ran MiXCR for clone calling and kept in-frame beta chains. Each CDR3 protein appears once, grouped with its most common genes and DNA. This sample is represented by about 240,000 distinct CDR3 sequences; 6% to 8% of them were singletons. The ten largest clones take up under 7% of the sample. These same records also appear under a second study, on yellow fever vaccine responses in identical twins.

The sequencing sample was made of CD8+ T cells sorted from blood. The receptors derive from a young woman in good health.

The genes are TRBV28 and TRBJ2-3; 11 nucleotides align to TRBD1. There are 14 residues in the CDR3. V was clipped by 5 bases and J by 6 bases; unmatched bases: 4. Germline CDR1 and CDR2: MDHEN and SYDVKM. CDR3: CASSRDRGWDTQYF. CDR3 bases: TGTGCCAGCAGTCGGGACAGGGGGTGGGATACGCAGTATTTT.

The CDR3 region has the DNA TGTGCCAGCAGTGATCGACAGGGGATAGCGGAGACCCAGTACTTC. The encoded protein is CASSDRQGIAETQYF. J is TRBJ2-5 and V is TRBV6-1; the match to TRBD1 covers 8 bases. V was pared by 3 bases and J by 5 bases, with 8 bases of the junction left unmatched. The CDR3 consists of 15 residues. Per germline, CDR1 MNHNS and CDR2 SASEGT.

The sample holds a few counts of this clonotype. The V and J genes are TRBV9 and TRBJ2-7; 7 bases match TRBD1. This CDR3 has 14 residues. CDR1 and CDR2 from the germline V gene are SGDLS and YYNGEE. V shed 4 bases, J shed 5 bases, and the junction held 9 bases outside the gene matches. The CDR3 here is CASSPEGASHEQYF. CDR3 bases: TGTGCCAGCAGCCCCGAGGGGGCTAGCCACGAGCAGTACTTC.

CDR3 in amino acids: CSVGPTQVYEQYF. The CDR3 DNA reads as TGCAGCGTTGGACCGACTCAGGTATACGAGCAGTACTTC. The chain carries TRBV29-1 and TRBJ2-7; D is unclear. V lost 4 bases to trimming and J lost 4 bases, with 14 bases between them. Germline CDR1 is SQVTM and CDR2 is ANQGSEA. The CDR3 contains 13 residues.

V usage is TRBV28 and J usage is TRBJ1-2, with D possibly being TRBD1 (6 bases). Per the germline V gene, CDR1 is MDHEN and CDR2 is SYDVKM. V lost 6 bases, J lost 0 bases, and 11 bases lay in between. This CDR3 is built from 14 residues. CDR3 region: CASSQQGTNYGYTF. In DNA, the CDR3 is TGTGCCAGCAGCCAGCAGGGGACTAACTATGGCTACACCTTC.

This clonotype was observed a handful of times. The chain joins TRBV6-4 to TRBJ1-5; tentatively, D is TRBD1 (5 bases). CDR3 length: 13 residues. In germline, CDR1 is MRHNA, CDR2 SNTAGT. V was shortened by 3 bases and J by 4 bases, with 7 bases between the two germline ends. Written as DNA, the CDR3 is TGTGCCAGCAGTGAGACAGCTAATCAGCCCCAGCATTTT. As protein: CASSETANQPQHF.

The rearrangement joins TRBV28 to TRBJ1-2; 7 positions agree with TRBD1. CDR1 is MDHEN and CDR2 is SYDVKM in the germline V gene. J gave up 5 bases and V 6 bases, and 9 bases lay outside the gene matches. The CDR3 is 14 amino acids. The CDR3 reads CASRDRQGVYGYTF. CDR3 DNA: TGTGCCAGCAGGGACCGTCAGGGGGTTTATGGCTACACCTTC.

This chain links TRBV2 with TRBJ2-1, with D unclear. V gave up 6 bases and J gave up 7 bases, with 7 bases separating them. CDR1 is SNHLY and CDR2 is FYNNEI in the germline V gene. CDR3 size: 11 residues. The CDR3 reads CASSYLNEQFF. CDR3 bases: TGTGCCAGCAGCTATCTGAATGAGCAGTTCTTC.

This clonotype has ten or more counts. The chain joins TRBV16 to TRBJ1-1, with 11 bases that match TRBD1. CDR1 and CDR2 (germline): KGHSY, FQNENV. CDR3 length: 15 residues. Germline trimming cut 1 base from V and 11 bases from J; bases unmatched to any gene: 9. CDR3 DNA sequence: TGTGCCAGCAGCCAATATGGACAGGGGGCGTTAATGGCTTTCTTT. This gives the protein CASSQYGQGALMAFF.

This clonotype was seen ten or more times. V usage is TRBV2 and J usage is TRBJ2-7; D may be TRBD2 (6 bases). The V end was cut by 7 bases, the J end by 2 bases, with 15 bases between. CDR1 and CDR2 from the germline V gene are SNHLY and FYNNEI. The CDR3 sequence is 14 residues long. The CDR3 DNA is TGTGCCAGCATTAGGGACTCTAGCACCTACGAGCAGTACTTC. Translated, it gives CASIRDSSTYEQYF.

This clonotype showed up many times. The CDR3 here is CATSRDLLAGTNTGELFF. The DNA of the CDR3 is TGTGCCACCAGCAGAGATTTACTAGCGGGGACTAACACCGGGGAGCTGTTTTTT. The chain is built from TRBV15 and TRBJ2-2; 10 bases match TRBD2. The J segment lost 2 bases and the V segment lost 0 bases, leaving 6 bases of the junction unmatched. Per the germline V gene, CDR1 is LNHNV and CDR2 is YYDKDF (reference sequence). This CDR3 is 18 amino acids long.

This clonotype was recorded at least ten times. The chain links TRBV5-5 to TRBJ2-3; D unresolved. Germline V gene lookup returns CDR1 SGHKS and CDR2 YYEKEE (reference sequence). With 4 bases removed from V and 1 base from J, the gap between germline ends came to 10 bases. The CDR3 is 14 amino acids. As DNA, the CDR3 is TGTGCCAGCAGCGTTGGGTGGGGCACAGATACGCAGTATTTT. Translated, it gives CASSVGWGTDTQYF.

This clonotype was observed a few times. This chain connects TRBV27 to TRBJ2-3; 7 bases agree with TRBD2. V was pared by 7 bases and J by 6 bases, with 4 bases of the junction left unmatched. The CDR3 has 12 amino acids. Germline CDR1 reads MNHEY; CDR2 reads SMNVEV (reference sequence). The CDR3 reads CASKGRVDTQYF. As DNA, the CDR3 is TGTGCCAGCAAGGGGAGGGTTGATACGCAGTATTTT.

This clonotype was counted at least ten times. The rearrangement joins TRBV12-3 or TRBV12-4 to TRBJ2-1; 8 nucleotides match TRBD2. The trim removed 7 bases at V and 3 bases at J, leaving 8 bases unmatched. This CDR3 has 15 amino acids. The CDR3 loop reads CASTRGGEVYNEQFF. CDR3 coding DNA: TGTGCCAGCACCCGGGGGGGGGAGGTCTACAATGAGCAGTTCTTC.

In this sample, this clonotype turned up many times. CDR3 region: CASSYSAASPDTQYF. The CDR3 DNA sequence: TGTGCCAGCAGTTACTCGGCAGCCAGCCCAGATACGCAGTATTTT. The rearrangement uses TRBV6-5 and TRBJ2-3; D uncertain. Germline CDR1 reads MNHEY; CDR2 reads SVGAGI. Trimming cost V 0 bases and J 4 bases, with 11 bases left between them. The CDR3 totals 15 residues.

This clonotype has ten or more counts. The V and J genes are TRBV7-6 and TRBJ2-3; D gene ambiguous. V lost 4 bases, J lost 1 base, and 6 bases lay in between. Germline loops: CDR1 SGHVS, CDR2 FNYEAQ. The CDR3 loop spans 13 amino acids. The DNA of the CDR3 is TGTGCCAGCAGCTCAACACGCACAGATACGCAGTATTTT. Encoded protein: CASSSTRTDTQYF.